This T cell receptor beta chain was sequenced in a study of blood T cells in healthy people across ages. Peripheral blood, roughly 11 milliliters per donor, was collected. The authors extracted at least 6 micrograms of total RNA per sample. Alongside a J-beta primer mix, a sample-barcoded 5' primer served in a second PCR lasting roughly 7 to 12 cycles. Using its own MiXCR run on the 5' RACE reads, TCRdb lists one record per CDR3 protein. The sample records 800,000 or so distinct CDR3 sequences, more than 35% being singletons. This clonotype was seen more than once but under ten times. The V end lost 0 bases, the J end lost 5 bases, and 14 bases lay between the germline ends. The CDR3 consists of 15 residues. From germline, CDR1 is SGDLS and CDR2 YYNGEE.

The genes are TRBV9 and TRBJ1-2, with D possibly matching TRBD1 (5 bases). This sequence was found in a man older than 75 in good health. Material: blood. CDR3 loop: CASSVGSGPPYGYTF. CDR3 DNA sequence: TGTGCCAGCAGCGTAGGGTCAGGGCCCCCGTATGGCTACACCTTC.